The clone carrying this T cell receptor beta chain is a singleton in its sample. Its antigen is not known. CDR1 and CDR2 from the germline V gene are SGHVS and FNYEAQ. V was pared by 2 bases and J by 5 bases, with 5 bases between. The length of the CDR3 is 12 residues. This specimen comes from a study of cytomegalovirus exposure and HLA in healthy donors. Study-wide background: Findings of an earlier analysis included 117 million unique TCR beta sequences from some 200 million T cells.

General study results and limits: Roughly uniform depth of sequencing across donors was assumed in presence/absence analyses. Some public TCRs appeared in many individuals, while most sequences were rare.

PCR was performed using 60 Vbeta and 13 Jbeta primers. Per the study methods: Among the unique TCR beta chains that a later analysis counted, about 84 million in all, about 11 million were shared. Profiling relied on immunoSEQ multiplex PCR, and the TCRdb table lists in-frame clones only, not all of them. The V and J calls and clone size come from that table; D and trimming were worked out from the DNA. The sample consists of 40,000 or so clones, approximately 80% of them appearing once. The sequencing sample was made of PBMCs. The sequence was collected from a man aged 30 to 45 in good health and CMV-seronegative. This chain joins TRBV7-6 and TRBJ2-3; D is uncertain. CDR3: CASSLYLDTQYF. CDR3 sequence (DNA): TGTGCCAGCAGCTTATATCTAGATACGCAGTATTTT.